This TCR beta chain was found in a study of blood T cell repertoires in COVID-19. The wider study: PBMCs, B-cell-depleted T cells, or T cells were the source of the cDNA or gDNA that made up the material.

Germline CDR1 reads SGHRS; CDR2 reads YFSETQ. Trimming at V came to 6 bases and at J to 2 bases, leaving 1 base not matched to a gene. CDR3 size: 13 residues. Only in-frame clones appear in the TCRdb table, and some are missing; sequencing was by immunoSEQ multiplex PCR. This table holds tens of thousands of clones, roughly 68% found once. The sequence came from a woman of 80 years or more with acute or convalescent COVID-19. The rearrangement joins TRBV5-1 to TRBJ1-2; TRBD1 matches at 10 bases. Sequenced input: peripheral blood. CDR3 sequence (DNA): TGCGCCAGCAAGGACAGGGGGAACTATGGCTACACCTTC. Encoded protein: CASKDRGNYGYTF.